This paragraph covers one T cell receptor (beta chain) sequence. This clonotype has more than one count but fewer than ten. Its antigen is currently not known. The sample holds no much larger clone one base away, and base qualities are not on file. This record belongs to a study of blood T cells in healthy people across ages (dated by TCRdb to between 2014 and 2017). Regarding the complete study: In model experiments, template switching captured roughly one uniquely barcoded TCR beta cDNA molecule for every two T cells. For two donors (one aged 18 to 29 and one aged 80 or older), the study analyzed two additional independent replicas of 1 million unique cDNA reads from the same blood draw. Four age groups were formed from the donors: young (average roughly 16 years), middle-aged (around 37), aged (roughly 58) and long-lived (about 80). Age-related changes in TCR beta repertoire diversity were measured in the study by deep sequencing normalized with unique cDNA molecular identifiers. Paper-wide results and their limitations: Since profiling was done on bulk unsorted PBMCs, naive and antigen-experienced compartments could not be conclusively compared. Because the CMV infection status of the donors was unknown, age-related changes in expanded clonotypes may potentially have been confounded. Estimates of total diversity based on one million sequenced T cells were regarded as lower bounds and as underestimates. Compared with the aged group, more naive CD4+ T cells, fewer expanded clones and increased TCR diversity were shown by the long-lived group, suggesting age selection. There was a strong correlation between observed TCR beta diversity and the percentage of naive T cells measured by flow cytometry. As age increased, observed TCR beta diversity per million T cells dropped in a roughly linear way, and a significant reduction was already evident by age about 36.

The 39 donors, aged roughly 6 to 100 years, were systemically healthy Caucasian individuals from Russia. Approximately 9.3 milliliters of peripheral blood were collected from each donor into EDTA-treated Vacutainer tubes. Ficoll-Paque density-gradient centrifugation was used to isolate PBMCs, with at least 7 million obtained per sample. Total RNA was extracted from PBMCs with Trizol reagent, with at least 5 micrograms obtained per sample. Naive CD45RAhigh/CD27high T cell percentages were measured by flow cytometry on a PBMC aliquot from every donor. The cysteine opens and the phenylalanine closes a CDR3 of 16 amino acids. The sequence is cut down to CDR3 DNA, 48 bases in frame from base 1. The germline V gene (reference sequence) provides CDR1 SEHNR and CDR2 FQNEAQ. Trimming costs V 5 bases and J 4 bases, and their ends lie 20 bases apart. Libraries were built with 5' RACE. The sample was run on an Illumina HiSeq 2500. A second PCR of about 7 to 12 cycles was performed with a sample-barcoded 5' primer and a J-beta primer mix. Each TCR beta cDNA molecule received a unique molecular identifier from a template-switch 5' adaptor carrying 12 random nucleotides. Each sample yielded at least 2.5 million CDR3-containing paired-end reads. All of the RNA was converted into first-strand cDNA using the Mint cDNA synthesis kit, with a TRBC-specific oligonucleotide serving as the primer. Following uracil-DNA glycosylase treatment, all cDNA underwent a first 18-cycle PCR with the universal primers M1SS and BC2_uni_R. The study's own analysis went as follows. For normalization, 1 million high-quality reads were randomly selected from each sample, with every read carrying a distinct molecular identifier. Instead of being binned into consensus sequences, reads that shared molecular identifiers were thrown out. MiTCR, run with a Q25 quality threshold and the strictest error-elimination algorithm, handled CDR3 identification, clonotype clustering and error correction. A nonparametric unseen species model with Euler transformation was used to estimate lower-bound total TCR beta diversity. TCRdb reprocessing: public reads trimmed at Q25 with fastp, clones called with MiXCR, in-frame beta chains kept. Each record represents a unique CDR3 protein, reported with the most common genes and DNA among its rows. The V and J calls here are based on TCRdb, not the publication. Here the sample has about 800,000 distinct CDR3 sequences; 25% occur a single time. The ten top clones hold under 4.5% of the sample.

The same sample was also studied in work on T cells of mothers and their children. Reported in the second study: Nine systemically healthy Caucasian individuals served as donors, namely three mothers together with their six children. cDNA synthesis used all of the extracted RNA, with roughly 1.6 ug of RNA in each 15 ul reaction. Sample barcodes and 2-4 random nucleotides were added via the M1S primer in the second PCR. Over 8.5 million TCR beta CDR3 reads came from each mother, compared with a few million reads from each child. Thymic selection similarly shapes TCR recombination output in related and unrelated pairs, with minor effect from inherited differences. Normalized repertoire overlap was always found to be slightly, but never significantly, higher in related mother-child pairs than in unrelated mother-child pairs. With a sensitivity of about 100 clones per million clonotypes, no persistent microchimeric T cell clones were detected. To look for features that set related mother-child pairs apart from unrelated individuals, the researchers ran deep NGS to compare the TCR beta repertoires of mothers and children. On average, the children were roughly 10 +/- 4 years old, while the mothers were approximately 40 +/- 4 years old. Libraries were sequenced on Illumina HiSeq 2000 with 100+100 nt paired-end reads after adapter ligation with NEBNext reagents. To prevent cross-contamination, the mother and child libraries were prepared one month apart and sequenced in separate runs. For each donor, between 500,000 and 2,000,000 distinct TCR beta clonotypes were identified. Naive TCR beta clonotypes were estimated from low-frequency clonotypes matched to each donor's FACS-determined naive share, without sorting.

The sequence came from a boy aged 5-17 years in good health. Sequenced input: blood. This receptor chain uses TRBV7-9 and TRBJ2-5; TRBD2 might be the D gene, on 6 matching bases. The sequenced DNA: TGTGCCAGCAGCGCCGGTCTTGGGGGGAGAGTAGAGACCCAGTACTTC. The encoded protein is CASSAGLGGRVETQYF.